These 3 T cell receptor beta chains were all obtained from the same sample, sequenced in a study of T cell repertoires in cytomegalovirus infection. TCRdb called the reads again in MiXCR, with one record for every CDR3 protein. This table has approximately 150,000 distinct CDR3 sequences, about 6% appearing once. Sequenced material: PBMCs. These receptors all stem from a human donor in good health (CMV status not recorded). Some clones in this sample may be carry-over from other donors' samples.

The rearrangement joins TRBV4-1 to TRBJ2-2, with D tentatively TRBD2 (7 bases). The germline V gene has CDR1 MGHRA and CDR2 YSYEKL. V was trimmed by 8 bases and J by 3 bases, leaving 16 bases between them. This CDR3 is built from 15 residues. CDR3: CASSRGDTYTGELFF. The CDR3 DNA reads as TGCGCCAGCTCACGGGGGGACACCTACACCGGGGAGCTGTTTTTT.

This clonotype was picked up many times. V and J are TRBV5-1 and TRBJ2-1; 11 bases are a match to TRBD2. The CDR3 spans 15 residues. Unmatched junction bases numbered 9, after V lost 4 bases and J lost 9 bases. Germline lookup yields CDR1 SGHRS and CDR2 YFSETQ. CDR3 in DNA: TGCGCCAGCAGCCCGATAGCGGGGGGGCCCACTGAGCAGTTCTTC. This codes for CASSPIAGGPTEQFF.

This clonotype was detected ten times or more. V is TRBV7-2 and J is TRBJ1-1; 8 bases are shared with TRBD1. The CDR3 extends over 15 amino acids. V gave up 5 bases and J gave up 2 bases; unmatched junction bases: 7. Germline CDR1 reads SGHTA; CDR2 reads FQGNSA. In DNA form, the CDR3 reads TGTGCCAGCAGCGTGACGACAGGGGACAACACTGAAGCTTTCTTT. It codes for CASSVTTGDNTEAFF.